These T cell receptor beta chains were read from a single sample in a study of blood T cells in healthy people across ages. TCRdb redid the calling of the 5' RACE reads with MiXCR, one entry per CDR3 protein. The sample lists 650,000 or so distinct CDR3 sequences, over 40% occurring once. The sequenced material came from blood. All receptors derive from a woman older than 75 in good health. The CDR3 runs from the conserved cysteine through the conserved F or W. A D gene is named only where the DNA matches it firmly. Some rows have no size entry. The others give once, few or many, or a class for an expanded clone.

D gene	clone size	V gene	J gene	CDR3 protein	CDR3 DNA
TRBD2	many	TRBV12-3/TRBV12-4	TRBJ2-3	CASNRLAEMQYF	TGTGCCAGCAACAGACTAGCGGAGATGCAGTATTTT
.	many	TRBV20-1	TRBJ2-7	CSARSGQFSYEQYF	TGCAGTGCTAGATCCGGACAGTTCTCCTACGAGCAGTACTTC
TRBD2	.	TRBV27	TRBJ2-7	CASFPSASGSYEQYF	TGTGCCAGTTTCCCCTCCGCTAGCGGTTCCTACGAGCAGTACTTC
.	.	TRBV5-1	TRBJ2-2	CASRYRATNTGELFF	TGCGCCAGCCGCTACCGGGCCACGAACACCGGGGAGCTGTTTTTT
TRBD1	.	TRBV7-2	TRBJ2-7	CASSSRTGAYEQYF	TGTGCCAGCAGCTCGCGGACAGGCGCCTACGAGCAGTACTTC
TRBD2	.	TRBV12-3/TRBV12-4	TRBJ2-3	CASSKTSGDIADTQYF	TGTGCCAGCAGTAAGACTAGCGGGGACATTGCCGATACGCAGTATTTT
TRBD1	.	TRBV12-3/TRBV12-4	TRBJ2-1	CASRTTGANDEQFF	TGTGCCAGCAGAACTACAGGGGCGAACGATGAGCAGTTCTTC
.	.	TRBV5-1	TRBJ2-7	CASSDTGRLSYEQYF	TGCGCCAGCAGTGATACGGGACGTCTCTCCTACGAGCAGTACTTC
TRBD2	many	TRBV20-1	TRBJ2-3	CSADSGTSGGLSTDTQYF	TGCAGTGCGGACAGCGGGACTAGCGGGGGGCTTAGCACAGATACGCAGTATTTT
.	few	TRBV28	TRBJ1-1	CASSSQGAEAFF	TGTGCCAGCAGTTCACAGGGTGCTGAAGCTTTCTTT
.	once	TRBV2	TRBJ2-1	CASSEGTLRGGEQFF	TGTGCCAGCAGTGAAGGGACGCTGCGTGGCGGTGAGCAGTTCTTC
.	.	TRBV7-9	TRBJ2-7	CASSLPGRGYNEQYF	TGTGCCAGCAGCCTTCCGGGACGGGGCTACAATGAGCAGTACTTC
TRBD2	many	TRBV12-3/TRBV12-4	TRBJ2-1	CASGAGDHNEQFF	TGTGCCAGCGGGGCGGGAGACCACAATGAGCAGTTCTTC
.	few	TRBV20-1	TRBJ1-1	CSAPRNRNTEAFF	TGCAGTGCTCCCAGGAATAGGAACACTGAAGCTTTCTTT
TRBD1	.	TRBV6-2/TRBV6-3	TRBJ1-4	CASRSTGAEKLFF	TGTGCCAGCAGATCAACAGGGGCTGAAAAACTGTTTTTT
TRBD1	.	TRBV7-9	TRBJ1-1	CASRDRDAEAFF	TGTGCCAGCAGGGACAGGGATGCTGAAGCTTTCTTT
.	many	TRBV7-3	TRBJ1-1	CASSPSGSTEAFF	TGTGCCAGCAGCCCTTCGGGGTCCACTGAAGCTTTCTTT
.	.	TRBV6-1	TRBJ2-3	CASQPLRDHLGYTQYF	TGTGCCAGCCAACCCCTTCGGGACCACCTGGGATATACGCAGTATTTT
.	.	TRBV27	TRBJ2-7	CASSPTSGYEQYF	TGTGCCAGCAGTCCCACATCGGGCTACGAGCAGTACTTC
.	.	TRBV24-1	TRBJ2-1	CATSDPRTLNEQFF	TGTGCCACCAGTGACCCAAGGACACTCAATGAGCAGTTCTTC
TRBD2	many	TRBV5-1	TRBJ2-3	CASSLAGLAGLTDTQYF	TGCGCCAGCAGCTTGGCGGGACTAGCGGGCCTCACAGATACGCAGTATTTT
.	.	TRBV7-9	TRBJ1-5	CASSTQSFNQPQHF	TGTGCCAGCAGCACGCAGAGTTTCAATCAGCCCCAGCATTTT
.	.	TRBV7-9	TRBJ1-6	CASSSHSTGGVGSPLHF	TGTGCCAGCAGCTCTCATTCGACCGGAGGGGTCGGGTCACCCCTCCACTTT
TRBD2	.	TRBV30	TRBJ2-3	CAWSPPADSGVPTDTQYF	TGTGCCTGGAGCCCCCCCGCGGATAGCGGGGTACCCACAGATACGCAGTATTTT
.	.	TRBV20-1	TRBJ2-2	CSARQGRNTGELFF	TGCAGTGCTAGACAGGGACGTAACACCGGGGAGCTGTTTTTT
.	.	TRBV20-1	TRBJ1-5	CSAREYRDQPQHF	TGCAGTGCTAGGGAATACAGGGATCAGCCCCAGCATTTT
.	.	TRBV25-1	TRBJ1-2	CASSVINPTEGYGYTF	TGTGCCAGCAGTGTGATAAACCCCACAGAGGGCTATGGCTACACCTTC
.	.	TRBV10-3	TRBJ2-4	CAISEGSDQYF	TGTGCCATCAGTGAGGGGTCTGATCAGTACTTC
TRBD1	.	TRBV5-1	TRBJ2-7	CASSVGQGNYEQYF	TGCGCCAGCAGCGTGGGACAGGGAAACTACGAGCAGTACTTC
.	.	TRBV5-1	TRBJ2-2	CASTGGDTGELFF	TGCGCCAGCACGGGCGGAGACACCGGGGAGCTGTTTTTT
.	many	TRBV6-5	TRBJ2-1	CASSYGRVLNEQFF	TGTGCCAGCAGTTACGGCAGGGTCCTAAATGAGCAGTTCTTC
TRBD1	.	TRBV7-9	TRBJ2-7	CASSLAGTGLFYEQYF	TGTGCCAGCAGCTTAGCCGGGACAGGTCTTTTTTACGAGCAGTACTTC
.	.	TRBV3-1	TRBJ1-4	CASTSSDLIGGLFF	TGTGCCAGCACCAGTTCGGATCTGATAGGAGGACTGTTTTTT
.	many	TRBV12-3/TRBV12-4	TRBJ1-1	CASSPRTVNTEAFF	TGTGCCAGCAGTCCCAGGACCGTGAACACTGAAGCTTTCTTT
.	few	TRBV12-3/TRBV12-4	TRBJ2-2	CASSLGARSGELFF	TGTGCCAGCAGTTTGGGGGCGCGATCCGGGGAGCTGTTTTTT
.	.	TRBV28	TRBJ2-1	CASSLSIDSAELFNEQFF	TGTGCCAGCAGCTTATCCATCGACAGTGCCGAACTATTTAATGAGCAGTTCTTC
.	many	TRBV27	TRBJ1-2	CASTFQQGSIYGYTF	TGTGCCAGCACCTTCCAACAGGGCTCAATCTATGGCTACACCTTC
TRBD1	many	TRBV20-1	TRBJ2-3	CSAQRDRVADTQYF	TGCAGTGCTCAGCGGGACAGGGTCGCAGATACGCAGTATTTT
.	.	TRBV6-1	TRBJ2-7	CASSSPGIFYNEQYF	TGTGCCAGCAGTAGCCCGGGAATATTTTACAATGAGCAGTACTTC
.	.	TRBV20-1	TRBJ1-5	CSARARATGPQNQPQHF	TGCAGTGCTAGAGCTAGGGCAACAGGCCCTCAAAATCAGCCCCAGCATTTT
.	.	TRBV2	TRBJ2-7	CASSDYRDGNYEQYF	TGTGCCAGCAGTGACTACCGGGACGGCAACTACGAGCAGTACTTC
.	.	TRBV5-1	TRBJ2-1	CASSLGSADNEQFF	TGCGCCAGCAGCTTGGGATCGGCAGACAATGAGCAGTTCTTC
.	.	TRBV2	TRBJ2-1	CASSLSLYSSYEQFF	TGTGCCAGCAGTCTCAGTCTTTATAGCTCCTACGAGCAGTTCTTC
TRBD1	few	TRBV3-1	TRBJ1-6	CASSQLLGQGNSPLHF	TGTGCCAGCAGCCAATTACTCGGACAGGGGAATTCACCCCTCCACTTT
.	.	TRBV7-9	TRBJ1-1	CASSLTNRMRGAFF	TGTGCCAGCAGCTTAACCAACAGAATGAGGGGAGCTTTCTTT
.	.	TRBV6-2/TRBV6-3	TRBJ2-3	CATSEGGSDTQYF	TGTGCCACCTCCGAGGGAGGTTCAGATACGCAGTATTTT
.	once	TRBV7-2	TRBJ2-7	CASSLNGGSPYEQYF	TGTGCCAGCAGCTTAAACGGGGGCAGCCCCTACGAGCAGTACTTC
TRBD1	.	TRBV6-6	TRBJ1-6	CASRPGTGSSPPHF	TGTGCCAGCAGACCAGGGACAGGGTCTTCACCCCCCCACTTT
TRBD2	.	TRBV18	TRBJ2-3	CASSSGLAAQYF	TGTGCCAGCTCATCCGGACTAGCGGCGCAGTATTTT
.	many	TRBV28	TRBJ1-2	CASSQTVNYGYTF	TGTGCCAGCAGTCAGACGGTTAACTATGGCTACACCTTC
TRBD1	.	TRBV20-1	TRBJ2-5	CSSNRGLQETQYF	TGCAGTTCAAACAGGGGGTTGCAAGAGACCCAGTACTTC
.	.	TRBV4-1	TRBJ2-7	CASSQAPGSYEQYF	TGCGCCAGCAGCCAAGCCCCGGGAAGCTACGAGCAGTACTTC
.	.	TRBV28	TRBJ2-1	CAIKMAGIHNEQFF	TGTGCCATAAAGATGGCGGGGATTCACAATGAGCAGTTCTTC
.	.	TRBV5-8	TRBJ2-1	CASSFRGGSSYNEQFF	TGTGCCAGCAGCTTTAGGGGTGGGAGCTCCTACAATGAGCAGTTCTTC
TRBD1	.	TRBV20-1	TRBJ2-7	CSARGPGQGSHEQYF	TGCAGTGCTAGAGGCCCGGGACAGGGTAGCCACGAGCAGTACTTC
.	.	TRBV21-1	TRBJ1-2	CASSKAGTGLNYGYTF	TGTGCCAGCAGCAAAGCGGGGACAGGGTTGAACTATGGCTACACCTTC
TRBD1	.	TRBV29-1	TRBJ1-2	CSVPTGDYGYTF	TGCAGCGTTCCCACAGGGGACTATGGCTACACCTTC
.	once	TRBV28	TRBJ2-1	CASKRVGAQVDEQFF	TGTGCCAGCAAGCGTGTAGGTGCCCAAGTGGATGAGCAGTTCTTC